Listed here are 24 T cell receptor beta chains from one sample, sequenced in a study of blood T cell repertoires in COVID-19. Only in-frame clones appear in the TCRdb table, and some are missing; sequencing was by immunoSEQ multiplex PCR. The profile covers approximately 150,000 clones, with around 86% appearing a single time and roughly 37% taken by the ten largest. The sequenced sample was peripheral blood. These receptors were obtained from a man over 45 who had recovered from COVID-19.

V is TRBV6-5 and J is TRBJ2-7, with 7 bases identical to TRBD1. V was clipped by 4 bases and J by 2 bases; unmatched bases: 8. Germline loops: CDR1 MNHEY, CDR2 SVGAGI. The CDR3 totals 15 residues. The CDR3 sequence is CASSSHMTGTYEQYF. The CDR3 coding sequence is TGTGCCAGCAGTTCCCACATGACAGGGACCTACGAGCAGTACTTC.

This clone was recorded only once. The chain combines TRBV5-4 with TRBJ1-1, with D tentatively TRBD1 (6 bases). The CDR3 covers 14 residues. CDR1 SGHNT and CDR2 YYREEE come from the germline V gene (reference sequence). V was cut by 4 bases and J by 5 bases, with 15 bases left in between. In nucleotides, the CDR3 is TGTGCCAGCAGCCCGTCCGGGGGGCTTACTGAAGCTTTCTTT. Protein product: CASSPSGGLTEAFF.

The CDR3 here is CASSFTSSGGANTDTQYF. CDR3 sequence (DNA): TGTGCCAGCAGCTTCACTTCTAGCGGGGGGGCTAACACAGATACGCAGTATTTT. The V and J genes are TRBV5-4 and TRBJ2-3; 12 positions agree with TRBD2. From germline, CDR1 is SGHNT and CDR2 YYREEE (reference sequence). After removal of 2 bases from V and 2 bases from J, the junction contained 9 bases not matched to a gene. CDR3 length: 18 residues.

The chain joins TRBV9 to TRBJ2-7; 15 nucleotides agree with TRBD2. The CDR3 contains 14 residues. From germline, CDR1 is SGDLS and CDR2 YYNGEE. After removal of 3 bases from V and 10 bases from J, the junction contained 5 bases not matched to a gene. CDR3 nucleotides: TGTGCCAGCAGCGCGCGGACTAGCGGGGGGGAACAGTACTTC. Protein: CASSARTSGGEQYF. The variable domain in full, with the rest retrieved from reference TRBV9 and TRBJ2-7, is DSGVTQTPKHLITATGQRVTLRCSPRSGDLSVYWYQQSLDQGLQFLIQYYNGEERAKGNILERFSAQQFPDLHSELNLSSLELGDSALYFCASSARTSGGEQYFGPGTRLTVT.

The chain recombines TRBV4-1 with TRBJ1-1, with TRBD1 matching 7 bases. CDR3 size: 17 residues. Germline trimming cut 1 base from V and 4 bases from J; bases unmatched to any gene: 12. Germline CDR1 MGHRA, CDR2 YSYEKL. The CDR3 nucleotides read TGCGCCAGCAGCCAAGCACCGACAGGGATGATGGGCACTGAAGCTTTCTTT. As protein: CASSQAPTGMMGTEAFF.

This clone was detected only once. The V and J genes are TRBV7-2 and TRBJ2-7; 10 bases fit TRBD2. Trimming at V came to 5 bases and at J to 5 bases, leaving 15 bases not matched to a gene. The CDR3 sequence is 17 residues long. Per germline, CDR1 SGHTA and CDR2 FQGNSA. CDR3 sequence (DNA): TGTGCCAGCAGCCTGGGCCCTAGCGGGGGAAAGGTCAACGAGCAGTACTTC. Translated, it gives CASSLGPSGGKVNEQYF.

This clone was recorded only once. This chain links TRBV5-5 with TRBJ1-2, with D unresolved. V was trimmed by 2 bases and J by 0 bases, leaving 8 bases between them. Germline loops: CDR1 SGHKS, CDR2 YYEKEE (reference sequence). The CDR3 loop spans 14 amino acids. The CDR3 loop is CASSFGVPNYGYTF. CDR3 nucleotide sequence: TGTGCCAGCAGCTTCGGGGTACCTAACTATGGCTACACCTTC.

The chain is built from TRBV7-2 and TRBJ2-2; maybe TRBD2 (6 bases). CDR1 and CDR2 from the germline V gene are SGHTA and FQGNSA. CDR3 size: 14 residues. Trimming left V 1 base short and J 6 bases short, with 9 bases between. CDR3: CASSLVEGSGELFF. The CDR3 DNA sequence: TGTGCCAGCAGCTTAGTGGAGGGGTCCGGGGAGCTGTTTTTT.

This rearrangement joins TRBV3-1 (or the pseudogene TRBV3-2) to TRBJ2-7, with D maybe TRBD1 (6 bases). With 4 bases removed from V and 5 bases from J, the gap between germline ends came to 18 bases. Per germline, CDR1 LGHDT and CDR2 YNNKEL (reference sequence). The CDR3 spans 15 residues. In nucleotides, the CDR3 is TGTGCCAGCAGCCCCATCAGGGGAATATCCCACGAGCAGTACTTC. Translation gives CASSPIRGISHEQYF.

The chain has TRBV10-3 and TRBJ1-2; D call uncertain. The germline gives CDR1 ENHRY, CDR2 SYGVKD. V was pared by 6 bases and J by 5 bases, with 10 bases between. This CDR3 comprises 12 residues. The chain's CDR3 is CAISRQEYGYTF. In DNA, the CDR3 is TGTGCCATCAGCCGTCAGGAATATGGCTACACCTTC.

The J gene is TRBJ2-5, the V gene TRBV19, with 7 bases lining up with TRBD2. Germline CDR1 LNHDA, CDR2 SQIVND (reference sequence). The CDR3 extends over 14 amino acids. The V and J ends lost 5 bases and 5 bases, in that order; junction bases with no gene match: 8. CDR3 loop: CASSVRGGRETQYF. CDR3 DNA sequence: TGTGCCAGTAGTGTCCGCGGGGGACGGGAGACCCAGTACTTC.

The J gene is TRBJ1-6, the V gene TRBV6-2 or TRBV6-3; 7 nucleotides agree with TRBD1. Germline V gene lookup returns CDR1 MNHEY and CDR2 SVGEGT. CDR3 size: 15 residues. V dropped 6 bases and J dropped 7; count of bases not matched to a gene: 9. CDR3: CASSRDRAQNSPLHF. CDR3 bases: TGTGCCAGCAGCCGCGACAGGGCCCAAAATTCACCCCTCCACTTT.

The chain employs TRBV2 and TRBJ2-1; no clear D gene. CDR3 length equals 11 residues. Germline V gene sequence: CDR1 SNHLY, CDR2 FYNNEI. Trimming left V 3 bases short and J 10 bases short, with 7 bases between. CDR3: CASSDGREQFF. Here the CDR3 DNA reads TGTGCCAGCAGTGACGGCAGGGAGCAGTTCTTC.

This rearrangement joins TRBV9 to TRBJ1-2; TRBD1 might be the D (5 bases). The CDR3 runs to 13 residues. Between the trimmed V and J ends, which lost 4 bases and 3 bases, there was a span of 10 bases. Germline lookup yields CDR1 SGDLS and CDR2 YYNGEE. The CDR3 region has the DNA TGTGCCAGCAGCCGGGGGGAGGACTATGGCTACACCTTC. The encoded protein is CASSRGEDYGYTF.

The V gene is TRBV4-3, the J gene TRBJ1-1, with D possibly matching TRBD1 (6 bases). CDR1 and CDR2 from the germline V gene are LGHNA and YSLEER. The length of the CDR3 is 13 residues. Trimming cost V 0 bases and J 8 bases, with 10 bases left between them. This CDR3 is CASSQDSTGEAFF. The DNA for the CDR3 is TGCGCCAGCAGCCAAGACTCCACAGGGGAAGCTTTCTTT.

The V gene is TRBV15, the J gene TRBJ2-3, with TRBD2 matching 9 bases. The CDR3 is 19 amino acids. Germline V CDR1 and CDR2: LNHNV, YYDKDF (reference sequence). V shed 0 bases, J shed 0 bases, and the junction held 10 bases outside the gene matches. CDR3 in DNA: TGTGCCACCAGCAGAGATTTCTTTGGTCTAGCGGGGAGCACAGATACGCAGTATTTT. Translating gives CATSRDFFGLAGSTDTQYF.

The chain couples TRBV10-3 to TRBJ2-7; 11 bases line up with TRBD1. Germline lookup yields CDR1 ENHRY and CDR2 SYGVKD. The J segment lost 5 bases and the V segment lost 10 bases, leaving 7 bases of the junction unmatched. The CDR3 contains 13 residues. The CDR3 DNA follows: TGTGCCAACAAGGGACAGGGGGTGGACGAGCAGTACTTC. This codes for CANKGQGVDEQYF.

DNA of the CDR3: TGTGCCAGCAGCGTAGACGTCCAGGGGGTGGAGACCCAGTACTTC. This sequence encodes CASSVDVQGVETQYF. This rearrangement joins TRBV9 to TRBJ2-5; 7 bases line up with TRBD1. V gave up 0 bases and J gave up 5 bases; unmatched junction bases: 7. This CDR3 has 15 amino acids. Germline CDR1 reads SGDLS; CDR2 reads YYNGEE.

The V and J genes are TRBV5-5 and TRBJ2-2, with D perhaps TRBD1 (5 bases). Germline V lookup: CDR1 SGHKS, CDR2 YYEKEE (reference sequence). V was pared by 4 bases and J by 4 bases, with 11 bases between. The CDR3 is 14 amino acids. The CDR3 region is CASSPGQSTGELFF. The CDR3, as DNA: TGTGCCAGCAGCCCCGGACAATCCACCGGGGAGCTGTTTTTT.

The V call is TRBV4-3, the J call TRBJ2-7; unclear D gene. Trimming pared 4 bases from V and 2 bases from J, leaving 9 bases between. CDR3 length: 13 residues. Germline V gene data show CDR1 as LGHNA and CDR2 as YSLEER. For the CDR3, the DNA is TGCGCCAGCAGCCTACAGAGAACCTACGAGCAGTACTTC. It codes for CASSLQRTYEQYF.

This chain links TRBV7-2 with TRBJ2-3; the match to TRBD2 covers 7 bases. Trimming took 1 base from V and 3 from J; bases not matched to a gene: 7. Germline V lookup: CDR1 SGHTA, CDR2 FQGNSA. CDR3 length: 16 amino acids. The CDR3 spells CASSLDVGAGTDTQYF. The CDR3 region has the DNA TGTGCCAGCAGCTTAGATGTGGGAGCGGGGACAGATACGCAGTATTTT.

This sequence joins TRBV30 and TRBJ2-7, with 10 bases identical to TRBD1. V lost 3 bases, J lost 1 base, and 9 bases stayed unmatched. CDR1 is GTSNPN, CDR2 SVGIG, per germline (reference sequence). The CDR3 is 16 amino acids. In DNA form, the CDR3 reads TGTGCCTGGAGCCGCTTGGGACAGGGGTTTTCCTACGAGCAGTACTTC. It yields the protein CAWSRLGQGFSYEQYF.

This chain links TRBV2 with TRBJ1-1, with D perhaps matching TRBD1 (5 bases). Trimming removed 3 bases at V and 5 bases at J, with 16 bases between. Germline V CDR1 and CDR2: SNHLY, FYNNEI. This CDR3 has 15 residues. As DNA, the CDR3 is TGTGCCAGCAGTGAGTCCCAGTTCGGGGGGACTGAAGCTTTCTTT. This codes for CASSESQFGGTEAFF. Filled out from reference TRBV2 and TRBJ1-1, the complete variable domain reads EPEVTQTPSHQVTQMGQEVILRCVPISNHLYFYWYRQILGQKVEFLVSFYNNEISEKSEIFDDQFSVERPDGSNFTLKIRSTKLEDSAMYFCASSESQFGGTEAFFGQGTRLTVV.

This clone was counted a few times. The chain couples TRBV11-2 to TRBJ1-1; D not certain. V was trimmed by 5 bases and J by 4 bases, leaving 14 bases between them. Germline lookup yields CDR1 SGHAT and CDR2 FQNNGV. The CDR3 has 14 residues. The CDR3 DNA sequence: TGTGCCAGCAGCCCGAGTCCGGGGATCACTGAAGCTTTCTTT. The encoded protein is CASSPSPGITEAFF. The full variable domain, rest sourced from reference TRBV11-2 and TRBJ1-1, is EAGVAQSPRYKIIEKRQSVAFWCNPISGHATLYWYQQILGQGPKLLIQFQNNGVVDDSQLPKDRFSAERLKGVDSTLKIQPAKLEDSAVYLCASSPSPGITEAFFGQGTRLTVV.